Reported below is one T cell receptor beta chain. The data originate from a study of blood T cell repertoires in COVID-19. The wider study: Researchers got acute and convalescent COVID-19 samples from the United States, Italy and Spain.

The assay was immunoSEQ multiplex PCR, and TCRdb's table has in-frame clones only and misses some. Among approximately 280,000 clones listed, around 85% were seen once. V was pared by 3 bases and J by 6 bases, with 15 bases between. CDR1 is LNHDA, CDR2 SQIVND, per germline (reference sequence). This CDR3 region has 14 residues. The rearrangement uses TRBV19 and TRBJ2-7, with TRBD2 as a possible D gene (6 bases). Sequenced material: peripheral blood. The sequence was obtained from a human donor with COVID-19, enrolled during active disease. The donor label of this sample is uncertain. The CDR3 sequence: CASSIGTRGREQYF. Here the CDR3 DNA reads TGTGCCAGTAGTATCGGGACTCGGGGACGCGAGCAGTACTTC.